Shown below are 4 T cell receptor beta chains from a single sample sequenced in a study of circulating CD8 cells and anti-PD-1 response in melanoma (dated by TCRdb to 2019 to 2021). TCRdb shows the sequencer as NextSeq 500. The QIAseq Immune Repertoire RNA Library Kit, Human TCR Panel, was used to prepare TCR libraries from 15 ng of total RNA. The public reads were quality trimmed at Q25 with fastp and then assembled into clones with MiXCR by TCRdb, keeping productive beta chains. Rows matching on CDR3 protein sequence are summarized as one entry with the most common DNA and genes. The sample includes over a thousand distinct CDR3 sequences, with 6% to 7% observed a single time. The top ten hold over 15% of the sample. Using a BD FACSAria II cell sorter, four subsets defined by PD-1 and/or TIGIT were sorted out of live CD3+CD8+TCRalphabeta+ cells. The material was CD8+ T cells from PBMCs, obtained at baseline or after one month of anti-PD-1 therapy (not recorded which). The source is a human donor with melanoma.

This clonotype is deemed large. In DNA, the CDR3 is TGTGCCAGCAGCCCAGGGTATAAGGGAAATCAGCCCCAGCATTTT. Its translation is CASSPGYKGNQPQHF. The J gene is TRBJ1-5, the V gene TRBV28; possible D gene TRBD1, 5 bases. Per the germline V gene, CDR1 is MDHEN and CDR2 is SYDVKM. This CDR3 contains 15 residues. Trimming removed 6 bases from V and 4 bases from J, with 16 bases in between.

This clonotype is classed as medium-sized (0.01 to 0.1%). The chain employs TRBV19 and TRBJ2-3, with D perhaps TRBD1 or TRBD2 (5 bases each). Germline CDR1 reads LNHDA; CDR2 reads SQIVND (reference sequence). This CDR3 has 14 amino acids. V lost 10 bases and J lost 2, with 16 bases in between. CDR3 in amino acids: CAISSGPTTDTQYF. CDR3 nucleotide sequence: TGTGCCATTTCGTCGGGACCTACCACAGATACGCAGTATTTT.

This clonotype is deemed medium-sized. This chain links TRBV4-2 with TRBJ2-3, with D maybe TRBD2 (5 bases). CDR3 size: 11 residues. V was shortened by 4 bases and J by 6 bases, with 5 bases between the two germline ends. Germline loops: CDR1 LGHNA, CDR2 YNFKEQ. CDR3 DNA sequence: TGTGCCAGCAGCCCGGGGGATACGCAGTATTTT. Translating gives CASSPGDTQYF.

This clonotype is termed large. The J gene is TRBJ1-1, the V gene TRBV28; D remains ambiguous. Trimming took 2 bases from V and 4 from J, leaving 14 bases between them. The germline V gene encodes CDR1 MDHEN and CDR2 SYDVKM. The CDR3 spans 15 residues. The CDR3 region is CASSLGQLSGTEAFF. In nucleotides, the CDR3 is TGTGCCAGCAGTTTAGGTCAACTTTCTGGCACTGAAGCTTTCTTT.